The source of this T cell receptor beta chain is a study of blood T cell repertoires in COVID-19. Study-level background: Collection of acute and convalescent COVID-19 samples took place in the United States, Italy and Spain. PBMCs, B-cell-depleted T cells, or T cells provided the cDNA or gDNA that made up the material.

Unmatched junction bases numbered 7, after V lost 5 bases and J lost 7 bases. The CDR3 consists of 14 residues. Germline CDR1 SGHTA, CDR2 FQGNSA. As originally analysed: Using reference gene primer amplification, nucleated cell counts were estimated. Method: immunoSEQ multiplex PCR; TCRdb's copy keeps in-frame clones and lacks some. V, J and clone size derive from that table, while D and trimming were established from the DNA sequence. The sample includes 250,000 to 350,000 clones, approximately 90% of them seen just once. This TCR derives from a woman in her twenties or thirties with active or convalescent COVID-19. Material: peripheral blood. V and J are TRBV7-2 and TRBJ1-4; 7 bases match TRBD1. CDR3 nucleotide sequence: TGTGCCAGCAGCCCAGGGGGGTATGGTGAAAAACTGTTTTTT. Translated: CASSPGGYGEKLFF.